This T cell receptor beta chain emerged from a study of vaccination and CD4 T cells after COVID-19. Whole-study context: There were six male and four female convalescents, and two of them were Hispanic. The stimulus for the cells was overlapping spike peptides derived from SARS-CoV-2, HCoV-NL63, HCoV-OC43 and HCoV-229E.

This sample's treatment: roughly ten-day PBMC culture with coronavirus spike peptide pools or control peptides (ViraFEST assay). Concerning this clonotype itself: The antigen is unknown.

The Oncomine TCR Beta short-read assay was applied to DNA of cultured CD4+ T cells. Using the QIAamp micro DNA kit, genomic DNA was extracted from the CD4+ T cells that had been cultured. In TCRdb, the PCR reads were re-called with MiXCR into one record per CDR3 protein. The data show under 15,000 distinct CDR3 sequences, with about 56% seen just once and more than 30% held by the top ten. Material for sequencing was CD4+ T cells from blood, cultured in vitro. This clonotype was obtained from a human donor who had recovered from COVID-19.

CDR3 in amino acids: CATSPRRPKTQYF. The CDR3 nucleotides are TGTGCCACCAGTCCCAGGCGGCCGAAGACCCAGTACTTC. The V gene is TRBV24-1, the J gene TRBJ2-5, with D unclear. The CDR3 runs to 13 residues. CDR1 and CDR2 (germline): KGHDR, SFDVKD. The germline V and J ends were trimmed by 6 bases and 6 bases, with 13 bases remaining between them.